These 13 T cell receptor beta chains share one sample of origin, sequenced in a study of T-cell memory formation after mild COVID-19 (dated by TCRdb to the early 2020s). The library was generated by 5' RACE. The sequencer was an Illumina NovaSeq 6000. Clones were called with MiXCR by TCRdb after fastp trimmed the public reads at Q25, and only in-frame beta chains were retained. Rows with one shared CDR3 protein collapse into an entry with the most common genes and DNA. A total of some 270,000 distinct CDR3 sequences appear in this sample, about 16% of them only once. The ten largest account for 2.1% of the sample. The sample was PBMCs or a T cell subset sorted from them (not recorded which). These receptors came from an adult woman who had mild COVID-19 (a few samples of this study predate the infection). The sample titles of this study are shuffled in the database, so cell type and time point are left out; the donor was told from shared clones.

The J gene is TRBJ2-7, the V gene TRBV18; D might be TRBD1 (6 bases). Germline loops: CDR1 KGHSH, CDR2 LQKENI. The CDR3 is 15 residues long. V was pared by 4 bases and J by 3 bases, with 16 bases between. The CDR3 nucleotides read TGTGCCAGCTCACGCAGGGGCCCCCCGGGCTACGAGCAGTACTTC. This gives the protein CASSRRGPPGYEQYF.

The chain combines TRBV18 with TRBJ2-3; D unclear. The V end was cut by 3 bases, the J end by 1 base, with 17 bases between. Germline loops: CDR1 KGHSH, CDR2 LQKENI. This CDR3 is built from 17 residues. CDR3 sequence: CASSPSAPRVGTDTQYF. The CDR3 nucleotides are TGTGCCAGCTCACCCTCCGCACCAAGGGTGGGCACAGATACGCAGTATTTT.

CDR3 nucleotides: TGTGCCAGCAGCCCCTCGGGATTCGTCAGAACCGGGGAGCTGTTTTTT. It encodes CASSPSGFVRTGELFF. This sequence joins TRBV7-2 and TRBJ2-2, with a weak D call TRBD2 (5 bases). In germline, CDR1 is SGHTA, CDR2 FQGNSA. The CDR3 contains 16 residues. Deletions cut 5 bases from V and 5 bases from J, with 18 bases between.

The chain has TRBV29-1 and TRBJ1-1, with D possibly TRBD1 on 5 matching bases. The length of the CDR3 is 14 residues. V was clipped by 4 bases and J by 2 bases, with 14 bases between them. Germline lookup yields CDR1 SQVTM and CDR2 ANQGSEA. This CDR3 reads CSVAGGTANTEAFF. The CDR3 coding sequence is TGCAGCGTTGCCGGAGGGACGGCCAACACTGAAGCTTTCTTT.

The V call is TRBV6-4, the J call TRBJ2-2, with TRBD2 matching 13 bases. This CDR3 is 14 amino acids long. The germline V gene encodes CDR1 MRHNA and CDR2 SNTAGT. V lost 5 bases and J lost 8; bases outside the gene matches: 2. The CDR3, as DNA: TGTGCCAGCAGTCCGGGACTAGCGGGAGGGGAGCTGTTTTTT. Translated, it gives CASSPGLAGGELFF.

At least ten counts were recorded for this clonotype. The chain uses TRBV24-1 and TRBJ2-1; 9 nucleotides line up with TRBD2. V trimming: 5 bases; J trimming: 5 bases; junction bases outside the gene matches: 9. CDR1 is KGHDR, CDR2 SFDVKD, per germline. This CDR3 region has 16 residues. For the CDR3, the DNA is TGTGCCACCAGTGCCGCCGATAGCGGGGGCGACAATGAGCAGTTCTTC. The encoded protein is CATSAADSGGDNEQFF.

This clonotype was seen more than once but under ten times. This chain joins TRBV3-1 and TRBJ2-1, with D possibly matching TRBD1 (6 bases). CDR1 LGHDT and CDR2 YNNKEL come from the germline V gene (reference sequence). V lost 5 bases and J lost 7, with 18 bases in between. The CDR3 extends over 15 amino acids. The CDR3 nucleotides read TGTGCCAGCAGCGCAGGTGTGGGACATGGGAATGAGCAGTTCTTC. This sequence encodes CASSAGVGHGNEQFF.

This clonotype came up many times. The chain combines TRBV3-1 with TRBJ2-7; TRBD1 aligns across 8 bases. This CDR3 region has 16 residues. V lost 0 bases, J lost 4 bases, and 8 bases stayed unmatched. The germline CDR1 and CDR2 sequences are LGHDT and YNNKEL (reference sequence). The CDR3 DNA sequence: TGTGCCAGCAGCCAAGATATGTCAGGGGGCTTGTACGAGCAGTACTTC. The encoded protein is CASSQDMSGGLYEQYF.

This chain uses TRBV4-1 with TRBJ2-7, with TRBD2 as a possible D gene (5 bases). Germline V CDR1 and CDR2: MGHRA, YSYEKL. The length of the CDR3 is 16 residues. V lost 6 bases to trimming and J lost 2 bases, with 20 bases between them. CDR3 DNA sequence: TGCGCCAGCAGGGAAAGCATGAGGACGAGGGCCTACGAGCAGTACTTC. Translated: CASRESMRTRAYEQYF.

This rearrangement joins TRBV5-5 to TRBJ1-5, with no clear D. The germline gives CDR1 SGHKS, CDR2 YYEKEE (reference sequence). Trimming cost V 0 bases and J 4 bases, with 5 bases left between them. This CDR3 region has 13 residues. The CDR3 region has the DNA TGTGCCAGCAGCTTGGTCCTTAATCAGCCCCAGCATTTT. It codes for CASSLVLNQPQHF.

This clonotype has a handful of counts. This sequence joins TRBV20-1 and TRBJ2-7; a weak D match, TRBD2 (6 bases). V dropped 3 bases and J dropped 5 bases, with 14 bases sitting between them. Germline lookup yields CDR1 DFQATT and CDR2 SNEGSKA (reference sequence). The CDR3 contains 13 residues. CDR3 residues: CSASGSNLHEQYF. CDR3 bases: TGCAGTGCTAGCGGGAGTAATCTCCACGAGCAGTACTTC.

This chain links TRBV7-3 with TRBJ2-1; D may be TRBD2 (5 bases). The CDR3 length is 13 residues. Germline assignment: CDR1 SGHTA and CDR2 FQGTGA. The germline V and J ends were trimmed by 5 bases and 8 bases, with 13 bases remaining between them. CDR3 loop: CASSEGLGHEQFF. The CDR3 DNA reads TGTGCCAGCAGCGAAGGACTTGGCCATGAGCAGTTCTTC.

This clonotype was detected many times. This chain links TRBV30 with TRBJ2-5; tentative D call: TRBD2 (5 bases). Germline V lookup: CDR1 GTSNPN, CDR2 SVGIG (reference sequence). CDR3 length equals 13 residues. V lost 0 bases and J lost 2, with 7 bases in between. The CDR3 here is CAWSVRGQETQYF. The DNA for the CDR3 is TGTGCCTGGAGTGTACGAGGGCAAGAGACCCAGTACTTC.